This T cell receptor beta chain was recovered during a study of CD8 T cells in cerebrospinal fluid in Alzheimer's disease (dated by TCRdb to the early 2020s). In the study overall: The study used two single-cell methods, plate-based nested PCR sequencing and droplet-based sequencing, to evaluate clonal expansion of CSF T cells. The study tested whether clonally expanded T cells were present in cerebrospinal fluid from healthy elderly individuals and from patients with neurodegenerative disease. In the droplet-based CSF analysis comparing patients with controls, there were roughly 9 healthy controls (under 12,000 cells) and roughly 9 patients with MCI or Alzheimer's disease (10,391 cells). The CSF gene-expression analysis, which included patients with Parkinson's disease, covered a total of some 24 samples.

Frequency indicates this clonotype is large (0.1 to 1%); no count is kept. Its antigen is unknown. CDR3 length: 18 amino acids, cysteine to phenylalanine. No DNA is recorded. Looking up the germline V gene yields CDR1 MNHEY and CDR2 SVGEGT. The method was 10x single-cell sequencing. CSF cells were profiled with 10X Genomics single-cell V(D)J and 5' gene-expression libraries. An Illumina NextSeq550 was used to sequence the CSF single-cell TCR libraries. As for how the authors treated the data: V(D)J reads were aligned to the vdj-GRCh38 alts ensemble 2.0.0 reference and were analysed with the Cell Ranger vdj pipeline. Cell barcodes sharing the same set of productive CDR3 nucleotide sequences were defined as clonotypes. To connect clonality with transcriptional profiles, clonotype information was added to the gene-expression metadata in Seurat v3.0. Any CSF cell with more than 1,800 genes, more than 7,500 UMIs or more than 10% mitochondrial reads was excluded. To identify TCRs with known antigen specificity, CDR3-beta sequences were compared against VDJdb. Network analysis of clone sharing used the R package qgraph and included only TCRs with complete alpha and beta chains. One entry per CDR3 protein sequence results from the TCRdb reprocessing of the reads, with DNA left out. These V and J calls rely on TCRdb rather than the paper's analysis. This sample's records show approximately 1,200 distinct CDR3 sequences. Of the sample, around 19% is held by the ten largest clones.

General findings and caveats noted by the study authors: It was cautioned by the authors that a causal link between EBV and Alzheimer's disease is not established by the detection of EBV-specific TCRs in CSF. The overall clonality comparison included only samples with detectable clones (approximately 11 healthy, 5 MCI, 5 AD, 6 PD). When the data were pooled, 4 of 6 Alzheimer's patients but only 1 of 10 healthy subjects had a highly expanded clone, defined as one making up at least 3% of TCRs. The EBV-specific clones were neither the most highly expanded clones nor enriched among patients. The largest CSF clone made up a higher percentage of TCRs in patients with MCI or Alzheimer's disease than in controls.

Parkinson's disease patients served as a neurodegenerative disease comparison group, because antigen-specific T cells had previously been reported in Parkinson's disease blood. Every participant was in good physical condition and had no acute infectious disease. Biomarkers including neurofilament, amyloid-beta and tau were used to confirm neurodegeneration in the patients. For droplet-based sequencing, live CSF cells were sorted using a live/dead marker. CSF was obtained by lumbar puncture, and immune cells were pelleted by centrifugation at 300g. CSF samples were checked for red blood cells, and any sample contaminated with blood was excluded. CSF cells were cryopreserved in freezing medium, frozen overnight at -80 °C, and then stored in liquid nitrogen. Before analysis, CSF samples were stored for less than seven months.

Here the chain combines TRBV6-2 or TRBV6-3 and TRBJ2-3; the D call of TRBD2 rests on TCRdb alone, since no DNA is present to check it. This clonotype was sampled from a human donor with Parkinson's disease. Material: cerebrospinal fluid. The CDR3 has the sequence CASSSQPQLAGESDTQYF.